Each of the 21 T cell receptor beta chains below was sequenced from the same sample in a study of OX40 agonist ivuxolimab in advanced cancers. The table came from immunoSEQ multiplex PCR; TCRdb's copy has only in-frame clones and leaves some out. The sample includes over 35,000 clones, 80% of them seen just once. The source was CD4+ or CD8+ T cells sorted from blood, collected in a trial of the OX40 agonist ivuxolimab. The receptor set was obtained from an adult with an advanced solid tumor such as melanoma, head and neck, liver or kidney cancer.

V and J are TRBV10-3 and TRBJ2-5, with unresolved D. Germline CDR1 is ENHRY and CDR2 is SYGVKD. The V gene lost 4 bases and the J gene lost 3 bases, with 6 bases spanning the gap. CDR3 size: 12 residues. DNA of the CDR3: TGTGCCATCAGTGGAGTTGAAGAGACCCAGTACTTC. Encoded protein: CAISGVEETQYF.

This sequence joins TRBV5-4 and TRBJ2-5; D is possibly TRBD1 (6 bases). Trimming left V 2 bases short and J 2 bases short, with 13 bases between. CDR1 is SGHNT and CDR2 is YYREEE in the germline V gene (reference sequence). This CDR3 contains 15 residues. The CDR3 bases are TGTGCCAGCAGCTTAGTGGGGGCGTATCAAGAGACCCAGTACTTC. Protein: CASSLVGAYQETQYF.

The chain couples TRBV6-5 to TRBJ1-2; D is uncertain. CDR3 length: 14 residues. Germline CDR1 is MNHEY and CDR2 is SVGAGI. V was clipped by 1 base and J by 4 bases, with 10 bases between them. CDR3 residues: CASSYLRSGYGYTF. CDR3 bases: TGTGCCAGCAGTTACTTGAGGAGTGGCTATGGCTACACCTTC.

The CDR3 loop is CASSPRPVGSEKLFF. The DNA of the CDR3 is TGTGCCAGCAGCCCCCGGCCCGTGGGAAGTGAAAAACTGTTTTTT. V and J are TRBV9 and TRBJ1-4; no firm D call. Per germline, CDR1 SGDLS and CDR2 YYNGEE. V gave up 4 bases and J gave up 7 bases, with 17 bases separating them. The CDR3 covers 15 residues.

As to this clone: One end of the junction is discordant with germline, which a read error may explain. CDR3 amino acids: CASSVASGNSGYTF. CDR3 nucleotide sequence: TGTGCCAGCAGCGTAGCTTCAGGGAACTCTGGCTACACCTTC. The chain recombines TRBV9 with TRBJ1-2, with D perhaps matching TRBD1 (5 bases). The CDR3 is 14 residues long. CDR1 is SGDLS, CDR2 YYNGEE, per germline.

This chain uses TRBV11-2 with TRBJ2-5; no clear D. The end of the DNA fits TRBJ2-7 better, so the J call may be wrong. The CDR3 has 12 residues. In germline, CDR1 is SGHAT, CDR2 FQNNGV. In DNA form, the CDR3 reads TGTGCCAGCAGCCAGAAGGACTACGAGCAGTACTTC. It encodes CASSQKDYEQYF.

The chain carries TRBV5-6 and TRBJ2-1; D ambiguous. CDR1 SGHDT and CDR2 YYEEEE come from the germline V gene. Trimming stripped 7 bases from V and 9 bases from J, with 11 bases between. This CDR3 contains 11 residues. CDR3 sequence (DNA): TGTGCCAGCCAAGGAATCACTGAGCAGTTCTTC. This encodes CASQGITEQFF.

The chain carries TRBV9 and TRBJ2-3, with a tentative D call TRBD1 (8 bases). This CDR3 region has 17 residues. Per the germline V gene, CDR1 is SGDLS and CDR2 is YYNGEE. The V and J ends lost 4 bases and 6 bases respectively, with 24 bases between them. The CDR3 sequence: CASSPRAGQGGSDTQYF. The DNA for the CDR3 is TGTGCCAGCAGCCCTCGAGCCGGACAGGGAGGGTCGGATACGCAGTATTTT.

The gene calls are TRBV5-4 and TRBJ1-5, with D perhaps TRBD1 (5 bases). Germline V gives CDR1 SGHNT, CDR2 YYREEE (reference sequence). The V and J ends lost 2 bases and 9 bases respectively, with 12 bases between them. This CDR3 is 13 amino acids long. Here the CDR3 DNA reads TGTGCCAGCAGCTTTGACAGCCAGGCGCCCCAGCATTTT. It specifies CASSFDSQAPQHF.

The rearrangement links TRBV5-1 to TRBJ2-6; the D call may be TRBD1 or TRBD2 (5 bases each). Trimming removed 4 bases at V and 3 bases at J, with 14 bases between. Per the germline V gene, CDR1 is SGHRS and CDR2 is YFSETQ. The CDR3 extends over 16 amino acids. Here the CDR3 DNA reads TGCGCCAGCAGCCGTACTGGGGGTAGTGGGGCCAACGTCCTGACTTTC. This translates into CASSRTGGSGANVLTF.

The chain employs TRBV27 and TRBJ1-5, with D possibly TRBD1 on 6 matching bases. With 5 bases removed from V and 4 bases from J, the gap between germline ends came to 18 bases. The CDR3 is 16 amino acids. Germline V gene sequence: CDR1 MNHEY, CDR2 SMNVEV (reference sequence). CDR3 nucleotides: TGTGCCAGCAGTCGCGCCGGGGGCGTTGGGAATCAGCCCCAGCATTTT. Translation gives CASSRAGGVGNQPQHF.

The rearrangement links TRBV11-1 to TRBJ1-1; TRBD1 matches at 7 bases. The CDR3 length is 15 residues. Germline V gene sequence: CDR1 SGHAT, CDR2 FQDESV (reference sequence). The V and J ends lost 0 bases and 4 bases, in that order; junction bases with no gene match: 5. CDR3 residues: CASSLAGTAVTEAFF. Written as DNA, the CDR3 is TGTGCCAGCAGCTTAGCCGGGACAGCAGTCACTGAAGCTTTCTTT.

The DNA of the CDR3 is TGTGCCAGCAGCTTATACAGGGGGGCGAACACCGGGGAGCTGTTTTTT. This encodes CASSLYRGANTGELFF. J is TRBJ2-2 and V is TRBV11-2; TRBD1 aligns across 8 bases. J was trimmed by 0 bases and V by 2 bases; bases with no gene match: 2. The CDR3 length is 16 residues. The germline V gene has CDR1 SGHAT and CDR2 FQNNGV.

This sequence joins TRBV19 and TRBJ2-3, with D perhaps TRBD2 (6 bases). The CDR3 runs 15 residues. V dropped 7 bases and J dropped 0 bases, with 14 bases sitting between them. Germline V lookup: CDR1 LNHDA, CDR2 SQIVND (reference sequence). CDR3 amino acids: CASTGRGTSTDTQYF. In DNA, the CDR3 is TGTGCCAGTACGGGGCGCGGGACCAGCACAGATACGCAGTATTTT.

As to this clone: The germline gene is not matched at one end of the junction; a read error may be the cause. The chain has TRBV28 and TRBJ1-4, with 9 bases matching TRBD1. The CDR3 consists of 11 residues. The germline V gene has CDR1 MDHEN and CDR2 SYDVKM. The CDR3 sequence is CASSFNGQGYF. CDR3 in DNA: TGTGCCAGCAGTTTCAACGGACAGGGGTATTTT.

V is TRBV7-2 and J is TRBJ2-7; D perhaps matches TRBD1 (5 bases). The CDR3 consists of 15 residues. V was shortened by 0 bases and J by 3 bases, with 12 bases between the two germline ends. Germline V gene sequence: CDR1 SGHTA, CDR2 FQGNSA. The CDR3 bases are TGTGCCAGCAGCTTAGCACCAGGGTATAACTACGAGCAGTACTTC. This sequence encodes CASSLAPGYNYEQYF.

This rearrangement joins TRBV5-5 to TRBJ1-1; D remains ambiguous. The CDR3 runs to 15 residues. Trimming pared 4 bases from V and 1 base from J, leaving 14 bases between. Germline V gene lookup returns CDR1 SGHKS and CDR2 YYEKEE (reference sequence). The DNA for the CDR3 is TGTGCCAGCAGCCCAAGTACCGCCGGGAACACTGAAGCTTTCTTT. It codes for CASSPSTAGNTEAFF.

This chain links TRBV6-6 with TRBJ1-2; TRBD1 might be the D (6 bases). The germline V gene encodes CDR1 MNHNY and CDR2 SVGAGI (reference sequence). CDR3 length equals 14 residues. V was clipped by 7 bases and J by 2 bases, with 14 bases between them. CDR3 nucleotides: TGTGCCAGCAACCCCGAGGGGGGGAACTATGGCTACACCTTC. Protein product: CASNPEGGNYGYTF.

The J gene is TRBJ1-2, the V gene TRBV7-3, with D unclear. V lost 2 bases, J lost 8 bases, and 6 bases lay in between. The CDR3 length is 11 residues. Germline V gives CDR1 SGHTA, CDR2 FQGTGA. CDR3 sequence (DNA): TGTGCCAGCAGCTTATCGGTCGGCTACACCTTC. Translated: CASSLSVGYTF. Filled out from reference TRBV7-3 and TRBJ1-2, the complete variable domain reads GAGVSQTPSNKVTEKGKYVELRCDPISGHTALYWYRQSLGQGPEFLIYFQGTGAADDSGLPNDRFFAVRPEGSVSTLKIQRTERGDSAVYLCASSLSVGYTFGSGTRLTVV.

The V call is TRBV19, the J call TRBJ2-2; a weak D match, TRBD1 (5 bases). The CDR3 is 16 amino acids. The V and J ends lost 6 bases and 7 bases respectively, with 21 bases between them. Germline V gene lookup returns CDR1 LNHDA and CDR2 SQIVND (reference sequence). The CDR3 reads CASSSPRGRGSGELFF. For the CDR3, the DNA is TGTGCCAGTAGCTCCCCTCGAGGAAGGGGCAGCGGGGAGCTGTTTTTT.

The chain has TRBV5-1 and TRBJ2-7, with TRBD1 matching over 8 bases. The V and J ends lost 0 bases and 6 bases, in that order; junction bases with no gene match: 5. Germline V gene sequence: CDR1 SGHRS, CDR2 YFSETQ. This CDR3 comprises 14 residues. The CDR3 sequence: CASSLGAQGAEQYF. The CDR3 DNA sequence: TGCGCCAGCAGCTTGGGGGCTCAGGGGGCCGAGCAGTACTTC.